The entry below describes one T cell receptor beta chain. At least ten counts were recorded for this clonotype. Its antigen is unknown. Base qualities are not recorded, but no much larger clone differs from it by a single base. The library was obtained by PCR. Instrument used: NextSeq 500. Starting from the raw public reads, TCRdb applied fastp trimming at Q25, assembled clones with MiXCR and retained in-frame beta chains. One record per CDR3 amino acid sequence lists the most common genes and DNA. The table for this sample lists roughly 9,800 distinct CDR3 sequences; under 30% of them were counted only once. Clones ranked in the top ten supply roughly a fifth of the sample. This sample was included in a study of immune characterization of retroperitoneal liposarcoma (dated by TCRdb to about 2019). The germline V gene provides CDR1 SGHRS and CDR2 YFSETQ. Taken from cysteine to phenylalanine, the CDR3 has 14 residues. Just CDR3 DNA is preserved here, 42 bases in frame from base 1.

Recombination linked TRBV5-1 to TRBJ2-5; the junction holds 9 bases that match TRBD1. The end of the DNA is better explained by TRBJ2-7, so the J call may be wrong. Sequencing input: blood. The sequence was collected from a male donor with retroperitoneal liposarcoma. The nucleotides are TGCGCCAGCAGCTTAAGACAGGGGGTTTACGAGCAGTACTTC. It translates as CASSLRQGVYEQYF.